This section outlines one T cell receptor (beta chain) sequence together with its context. The data originate from a study of blood T cell repertoires in COVID-19. About the research overall: COVID-19 samples, acute and convalescent, were from the United States, Italy and Spain. T cells, B-cell-depleted T cells, or PBMCs provided the cDNA or gDNA that served as material.

This table comes from immunoSEQ multiplex PCR, and its TCRdb copy is limited to in-frame clones, with some not included. The sample carries 200,000 to 300,000 clones, around 87% recorded once. Germline loops: CDR1 MNHEY, CDR2 SVGAGI. This CDR3 has 12 amino acids. Trimming took 8 bases from V and 1 from J; bases not matched to a gene: 0. What was sequenced was peripheral blood. The V and J genes are TRBV6-5 and TRBJ2-3; 7 positions match TRBD2. This clonotype was obtained from a woman aged 45-65 years with acute or convalescent COVID-19. CDR3 amino acids: CASGRGTDTQYF. CDR3 DNA sequence: TGTGCCAGCGGGAGGGGCACAGATACGCAGTATTTT.